This T cell receptor beta chain was sequenced for a study of T cell repertoires in cytomegalovirus infection. Looking at the study overall: Alongside well-studied HLA-B-restricted CMV epitopes, recently identified HLA-C-restricted CMV epitopes were also used. Study-level points and caveats: Across the ex vivo response, the dominant clonotypes were HLA-C-restricted CMV-specific TCR beta clonotypes. The study identified carriers of CMV plus the relevant HLA from cumulative public TCR beta family frequency.

Trimming removed 1 base at V and 6 bases at J, with 15 bases between. Germline assignment: CDR1 MNHEY and CDR2 SVGEGT. CDR3 length: 15 residues. TCRdb re-called the reads through MiXCR, storing one row per CDR3 protein. The sample shows fewer than 850,000 distinct CDR3 sequences, almost 30% of them seen only once. Points on this clonotype: Antigen specificity is unknown.

This TCR was sampled from a human donor in good health (CMV status not recorded). Some clones in this sample may be carry-over from other donors' samples. The chain carries TRBV6-2 or TRBV6-3 and TRBJ1-2; TRBD1 is a possible D gene (5 bases). Specimen: cultured CD8+ T cells from PBMCs, collected from culture after CMV antigen stimulation. The CDR3 DNA sequence: TGTGCCAGCAGTTACTTGCCGGGGGACCAGGATGGCTACACCTTC. Amino acids: CASSYLPGDQDGYTF.